The 8 T cell receptor beta chains given below trace back to one sample, sequenced in a study of beta chain features in type 1 diabetes. cDNA synthesis used the whole RNA isolate, giving expressed TCRB sequences. TCRdb's copy holds only in-frame clones and misses some; the assay was immunoSEQ multiplex PCR. The sample has approximately 38,000 clones, 64% seen once; the top ten hold under 2.5%. Sequencing was carried out using Tregs from blood. The receptors shown here come from a woman between 25 and 40 years old in good health.

The J gene is TRBJ2-5, the V gene TRBV7-9, with D possibly matching TRBD2 (5 bases). This CDR3 region has 16 residues. Trimming shortened V by 10 bases and J by 1 base, and 22 bases separated the two germline ends. CDR1 SEHNR and CDR2 FQNEAQ come from the germline V gene (reference sequence). The CDR3 protein is CATALGRKLRQETQYF. The CDR3 DNA reads as TGTGCCACCGCATTGGGGAGAAAACTCCGCCAAGAGACCCAGTACTTC.

The V and J genes are TRBV28 and TRBJ2-7, with unresolved D. The CDR3 totals 9 residues. Germline assignment: CDR1 MDHEN and CDR2 SYDVKM. The CDR3 loop is CASGYEQYF. The CDR3 DNA sequence: TGTGCGTCGGGTTACGAGCAGTACTTC.

This chain connects TRBV19 to TRBJ2-5, with 8 bases that match TRBD2. Germline V lookup: CDR1 LNHDA, CDR2 SQIVND (reference sequence). There are 14 residues in the CDR3. V was clipped by 1 base and J by 4 bases; unmatched bases: 2. The CDR3 DNA sequence: TGTGCCAGTAGTATAGTTGCGGGAGGAGAGACCCAGTACTTC. This codes for CASSIVAGGETQYF.

The chain is built from TRBV7-6 and TRBJ2-3; D possibly corresponds to TRBD2 (5 bases). The CDR3 is 15 amino acids. V was trimmed by 3 bases and J by 0 bases, leaving 10 bases between them. Germline V gene sequence: CDR1 SGHVS, CDR2 FNYEAQ. CDR3 sequence: CASSFRETSTDTQYF. The CDR3, as DNA: TGTGCCAGCAGCTTTAGGGAGACTAGCACAGATACGCAGTATTTT.

This clone was counted between two and nine times. This rearrangement joins TRBV7-9 to TRBJ1-1; D remains ambiguous. The CDR3 runs 15 residues. Germline V gene lookup returns CDR1 SEHNR and CDR2 FQNEAQ (reference sequence). V shed 5 bases and J shed 1 base, with 14 bases lying between them. The CDR3 DNA follows: TGTGCCAGCAGCCCAGCGGCACAGCAGAACACTGAAGCTTTCTTT. This translates into CASSPAAQQNTEAFF.

The chain uses TRBV19 and TRBJ2-5; TRBD2 agrees at 10 bases. The V gene's germline CDR1 is LNHDA and CDR2 SQIVND (reference sequence). CDR3 length: 15 amino acids. The junction had 7 bases not matched to a gene; V was cut back by 7 bases and J by 2 bases. The CDR3 sequence is CASIGLAAGQETQYF. CDR3 bases: TGTGCCAGTATTGGACTAGCGGCAGGACAAGAGACCCAGTACTTC.

V usage is TRBV7-8 and J usage is TRBJ2-1; TRBD2 aligns across 8 bases. Germline trimming cut 5 bases from V and 15 bases from J; bases unmatched to any gene: 12. The CDR3 totals 13 residues. The germline CDR1 and CDR2 sequences are SGHVS and FQNEAQ. In nucleotides, the CDR3 is TGTGCCAGCAGCCGGGGCGGGGGGACTCCTTCGTTCTTC. Translation gives CASSRGGGTPSFF.

Comments on this clone: Other DNA sequences of this sample code for an identical CDR3. V gene TRBV28 combines with J gene TRBJ2-7; TRBD1 matches 7 bases. CDR3 size: 13 residues. The germline CDR1 and CDR2 sequences are MDHEN and SYDVKM. V was pared by 6 bases and J by 4 bases, with 6 bases of the junction left unmatched. The DNA of the CDR3 is TGTGCCAGCAGCCCGGGACAGTCGTACGAGCAGTACTTC. Translation gives CASSPGQSYEQYF.